The 6 T cell receptor beta chains listed next were all sequenced from one sample in a study of blood T cell repertoires in COVID-19. The method was immunoSEQ multiplex PCR; TCRdb's version includes in-frame clones alone and lacks a portion of them. The sample yields 210,000 or so clones, around four fifths seen once. Sequenced material: peripheral blood. The receptors here all came from a woman older than 75 with active or convalescent COVID-19.

The rearrangement uses TRBV4-1 and TRBJ2-5, with D maybe TRBD1 (6 bases). Trimming stripped 0 bases from V and 7 bases from J, with 18 bases between. This CDR3 is built from 16 residues. From germline, CDR1 is MGHRA and CDR2 YSYEKL. The CDR3 reads CASSQDSRQVRATQYF. CDR3 bases: TGCGCCAGCAGCCAAGATTCCCGACAGGTGAGGGCGACCCAGTACTTC.

The rearrangement uses TRBV5-1 and TRBJ2-4; the D gene is possibly TRBD2 (5 bases). The germline CDR1 and CDR2 sequences are SGHRS and YFSETQ. The V end was cut by 0 bases, the J end by 7 bases, with 11 bases between. This CDR3 region has 14 residues. The CDR3 loop is CASSLDRGTNIQYF. The CDR3 DNA reads TGCGCCAGCAGCTTGGATCGGGGAACGAACATTCAGTACTTC.

The chain links TRBV2 to TRBJ2-7, with 10 bases lining up with TRBD1. In germline, CDR1 is SNHLY, CDR2 FYNNEI. Losses at the gene ends were 4 bases for V and 3 bases for J; bases not matched to a gene: 6. The CDR3 has 15 residues. The CDR3 nucleotides are TGTGCCAGCAGTGTAGGGGACAGGGGATTCTACGAGCAGTACTTC. This codes for CASSVGDRGFYEQYF.

The chain employs TRBV6-2 or TRBV6-3 and TRBJ2-5, with 12 nucleotides matching TRBD1. The junction had 10 bases not matched to a gene; V was cut back by 0 bases and J by 5 bases. CDR1 is MNHEY and CDR2 is SVGEGT in the germline V gene. CDR3 size: 18 residues. CDR3 sequence (DNA): TGTGCCAGCAGTTACTCTAAACCGGGACAGGGGGCGCGCGAGACCCAGTACTTC. It yields the protein CASSYSKPGQGARETQYF.

This chain links TRBV28 with TRBJ1-2, with no clear D. Germline CDR1 MDHEN, CDR2 SYDVKM. Deletions cut 9 bases from V and 2 bases from J, with 10 bases between. This CDR3 contains 12 residues. CDR3 nucleotide sequence: TGTGCCAGTAGTGGAGGGAACTATGGCTACACCTTC. Amino acid sequence: CASSGGNYGYTF.

The table lists this clone with a count of one. V is TRBV28 and J is TRBJ1-1; D gene ambiguous. Germline V lookup: CDR1 MDHEN, CDR2 SYDVKM. This CDR3 is built from 10 residues. The germline V and J ends were trimmed by 1 base and 8 bases, with 2 bases remaining between them. CDR3 in DNA: TGTGCCAGCAGTTTATCAGAAGCTTTCTTT. Protein sequence: CASSLSEAFF.